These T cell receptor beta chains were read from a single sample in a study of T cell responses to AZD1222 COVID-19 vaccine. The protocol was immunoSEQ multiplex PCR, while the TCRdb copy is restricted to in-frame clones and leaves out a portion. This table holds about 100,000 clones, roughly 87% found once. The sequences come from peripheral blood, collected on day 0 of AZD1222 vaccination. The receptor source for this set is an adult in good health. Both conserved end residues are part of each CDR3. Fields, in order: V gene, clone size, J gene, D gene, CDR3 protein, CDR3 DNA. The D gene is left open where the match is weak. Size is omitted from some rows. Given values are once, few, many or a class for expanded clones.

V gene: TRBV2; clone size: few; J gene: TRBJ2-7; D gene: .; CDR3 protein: CASSEGAGSYEQYF; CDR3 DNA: TGTGCCAGCAGTGAAGGGGCAGGGTCCTACGAGCAGTACTTC
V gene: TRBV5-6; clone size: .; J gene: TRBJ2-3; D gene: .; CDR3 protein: CASSLVGTGTDTQYF; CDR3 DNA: TGTGCCAGCAGCTTGGTGGGGACTGGTACAGATACGCAGTATTTT
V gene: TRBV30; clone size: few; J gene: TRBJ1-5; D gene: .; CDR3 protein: CAWTLDSNQPQHF; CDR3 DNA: TGTGCCTGGACCTTGGATAGCAATCAGCCCCAGCATTTT
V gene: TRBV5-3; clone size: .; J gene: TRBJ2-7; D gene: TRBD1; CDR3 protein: CARPFGQGCLLSYEQYF; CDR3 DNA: TGTGCCAGACCCTTCGGACAGGGTTGCCTGTTAAGCTACGAGCAGTACTTC
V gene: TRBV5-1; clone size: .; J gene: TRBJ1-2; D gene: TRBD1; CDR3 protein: CASSGGQTGYTF; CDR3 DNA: TGCGCCAGCAGCGGGGGACAGACTGGCTACACCTTC
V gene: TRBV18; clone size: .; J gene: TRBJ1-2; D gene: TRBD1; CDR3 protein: CASSPTGERVGYTF; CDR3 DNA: TGTGCCAGCTCACCGACAGGGGAGCGGGTTGGCTACACCTTC
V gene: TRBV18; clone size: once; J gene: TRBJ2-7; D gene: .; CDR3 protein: CATSPGQTYEQYF; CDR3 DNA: TGTGCCACCTCCCCCGGGCAGACCTACGAGCAGTACTTC
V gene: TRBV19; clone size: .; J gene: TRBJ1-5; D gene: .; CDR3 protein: CASSLRQDHSNQPQHF; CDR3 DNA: TGTGCCAGTAGTCTTAGACAGGACCATAGCAATCAGCCCCAGCATTTT
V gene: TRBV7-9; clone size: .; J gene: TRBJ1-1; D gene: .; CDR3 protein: CASSPMTEAFF; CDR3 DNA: TGTGCCAGCAGCCCAATGACTGAAGCTTTCTTT
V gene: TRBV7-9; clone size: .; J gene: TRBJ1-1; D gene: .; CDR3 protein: CASSFSLTSKAFF; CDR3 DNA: TGTGCCAGCAGCTTTTCCTTGACCTCTAAAGCTTTCTTT
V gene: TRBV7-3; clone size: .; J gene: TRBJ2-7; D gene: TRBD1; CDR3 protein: CASSFMGTGAYEQYF; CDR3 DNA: TGTGCCAGCAGCTTTATGGGGACAGGGGCCTACGAGCAGTACTTC
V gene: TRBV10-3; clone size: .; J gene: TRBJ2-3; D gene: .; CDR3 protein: CAISGYDTDTQYF; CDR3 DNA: TGTGCCATCAGTGGTTACGACACAGATACGCAGTATTTT
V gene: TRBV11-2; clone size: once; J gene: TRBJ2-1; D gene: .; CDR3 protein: CASSLRDFLYNEQFF; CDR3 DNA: TGTGCCAGCAGCCTCCGGGATTTCCTCTACAATGAGCAGTTCTTC
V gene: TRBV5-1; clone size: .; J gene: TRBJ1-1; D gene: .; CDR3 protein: CASSFNQENTEAFF; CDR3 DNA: TGCGCCAGCAGCTTTAACCAGGAGAACACTGAAGCTTTCTTT
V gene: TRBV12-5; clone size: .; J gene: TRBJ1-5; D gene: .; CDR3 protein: CASGLGSNSNQPQHF; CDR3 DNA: TGTGCTAGTGGCTTGGGGTCAAATAGCAATCAGCCCCAGCATTTT
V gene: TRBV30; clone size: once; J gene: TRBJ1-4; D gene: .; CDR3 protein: CAWTGRGEKLFF; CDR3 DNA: TGTGCCTGGACAGGGAGAGGTGAAAAACTGTTTTTT
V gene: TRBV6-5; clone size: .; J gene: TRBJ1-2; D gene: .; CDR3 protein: CAIKVPRRGIYGYTF; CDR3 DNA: TGTGCCATTAAAGTCCCCCGGAGAGGTATTTATGGCTACACCTTC
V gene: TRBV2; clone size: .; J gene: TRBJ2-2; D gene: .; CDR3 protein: CASSATLIGNTGELFF; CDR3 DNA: TGTGCCAGCAGTGCAACATTGATAGGTAACACCGGGGAGCTGTTTTTT
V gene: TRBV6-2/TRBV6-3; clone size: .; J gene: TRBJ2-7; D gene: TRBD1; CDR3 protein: CASSLRTGPYGEQYF; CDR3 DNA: TGTGCCAGCAGCCTTAGGACAGGGCCCTACGGCGAGCAGTACTTC
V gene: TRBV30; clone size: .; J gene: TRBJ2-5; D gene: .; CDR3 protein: CAWTPSGGTQYF; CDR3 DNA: TGTGCCTGGACGCCTTCCGGGGGGACCCAGTACTTC
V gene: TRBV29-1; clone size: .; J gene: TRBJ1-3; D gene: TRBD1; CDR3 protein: CSVGGDRSSGNTIYF; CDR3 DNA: TGCAGCGTGGGGGGGGACAGGAGCTCTGGAAACACCATATATTTT
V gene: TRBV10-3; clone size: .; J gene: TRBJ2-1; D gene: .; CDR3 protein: CAISEPFAAGEQFF; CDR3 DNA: TGTGCCATCAGTGAACCTTTTGCAGCAGGTGAGCAGTTCTTC
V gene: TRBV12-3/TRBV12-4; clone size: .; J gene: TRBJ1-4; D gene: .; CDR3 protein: CASSLSRNEKLFF; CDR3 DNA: TGTGCCAGCAGTTTATCCCGCAATGAAAAACTGTTTTTT
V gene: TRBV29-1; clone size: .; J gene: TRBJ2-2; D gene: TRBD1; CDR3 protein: CSVERGLGTGELFF; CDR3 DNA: TGCAGCGTTGAAAGGGGGCTGGGCACCGGGGAGCTGTTTTTT
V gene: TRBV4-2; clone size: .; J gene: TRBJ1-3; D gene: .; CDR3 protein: CASSQAEGGNTIYF; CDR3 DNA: TGTGCCAGCAGCCAAGCGGAAGGCGGAAACACCATATATTTT
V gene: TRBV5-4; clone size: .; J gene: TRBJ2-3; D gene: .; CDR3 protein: CASSLSEVRDTQYF; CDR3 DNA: TGTGCCAGCAGCTTGTCGGAGGTAAGGGATACGCAGTATTTT
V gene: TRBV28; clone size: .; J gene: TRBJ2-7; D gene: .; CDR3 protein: CASSLREQYF; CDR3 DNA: TGTGCCAGCAGTTTAAGGGAGCAGTACTTC
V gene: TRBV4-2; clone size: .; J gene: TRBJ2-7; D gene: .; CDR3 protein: CASSHLGGKDSYEQYF; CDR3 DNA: TGTGCCAGCAGCCATCTAGGAGGGAAGGACTCCTACGAGCAGTACTTC
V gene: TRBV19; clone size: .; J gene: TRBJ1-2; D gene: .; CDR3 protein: CASSIGTGRAYGYTF; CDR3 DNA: TGTGCCAGTAGTATAGGCACCGGCAGAGCCTATGGCTACACCTTC
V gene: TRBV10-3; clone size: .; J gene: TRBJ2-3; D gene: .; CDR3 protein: CAISESNRGTLSTDTQYF; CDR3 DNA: TGTGCCATCAGTGAGTCTAATCGTGGGACACTGAGCACAGATACGCAGTATTTT
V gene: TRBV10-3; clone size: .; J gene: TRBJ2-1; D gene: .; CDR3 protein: CAIAAGNEQFF; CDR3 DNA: TGTGCCATCGCGGCTGGAAATGAGCAGTTCTTC
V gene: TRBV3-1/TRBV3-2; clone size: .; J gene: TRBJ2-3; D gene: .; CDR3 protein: CASRLTSLSTDTQYF; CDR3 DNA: TGTGCCAGCAGGCTTACTAGCCTAAGCACAGATACGCAGTATTTT
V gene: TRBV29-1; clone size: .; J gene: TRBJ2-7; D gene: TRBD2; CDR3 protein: CSAGGLAIYEQYF; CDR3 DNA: TGCAGCGCCGGTGGACTAGCGATCTACGAGCAGTACTTC
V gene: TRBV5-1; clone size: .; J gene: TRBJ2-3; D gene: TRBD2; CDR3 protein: CASSRVGERGDTQYF; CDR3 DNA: TGCGCCAGCAGTAGGGTCGGGGAGCGGGGAGATACGCAGTATTTT
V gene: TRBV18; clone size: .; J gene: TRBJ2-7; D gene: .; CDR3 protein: CASSPPRDRDEQYF; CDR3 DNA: TGTGCCAGCTCACCCCCCCGGGACCGCGACGAGCAGTACTTC
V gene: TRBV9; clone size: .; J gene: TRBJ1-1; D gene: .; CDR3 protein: CASSVVGVPNTEAFF; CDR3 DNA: TGTGCCAGCAGCGTAGTTGGAGTCCCGAACACTGAAGCTTTCTTT
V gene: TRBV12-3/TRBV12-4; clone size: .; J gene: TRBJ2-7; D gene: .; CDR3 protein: CASSKGEQYF; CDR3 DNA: TGTGCCAGCAGTAAGGGGGAGCAGTACTTC
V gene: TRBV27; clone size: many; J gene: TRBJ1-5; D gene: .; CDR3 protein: CASSLSADQPQHF; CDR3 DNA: TGTGCCAGCAGTTTATCGGCGGACCAGCCCCAGCATTTT
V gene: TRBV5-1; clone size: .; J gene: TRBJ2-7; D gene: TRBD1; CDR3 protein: CASSLVGTGSYEQYF; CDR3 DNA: TGCGCCAGCAGCTTGGTAGGGACAGGTAGCTACGAGCAGTACTTC
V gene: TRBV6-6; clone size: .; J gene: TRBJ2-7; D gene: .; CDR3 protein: CASSYSGGPYYEQYF; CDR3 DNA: TGTGCCAGCAGTTACTCCGGGGGACCCTACTACGAGCAGTACTTC
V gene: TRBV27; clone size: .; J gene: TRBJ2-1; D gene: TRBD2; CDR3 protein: CASTRSTSGGWKYNEQFF; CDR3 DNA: TGTGCCAGCACAAGATCGACTAGCGGCGGATGGAAGTACAATGAGCAGTTCTTC
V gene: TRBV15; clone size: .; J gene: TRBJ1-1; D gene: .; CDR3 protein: CATSRDYRNTEAFF; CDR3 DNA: TGTGCCACCAGCAGAGACTACCGAAACACTGAAGCTTTCTTT
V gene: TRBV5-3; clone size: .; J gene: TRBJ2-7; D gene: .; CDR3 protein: CARSLGDRITYEQYF; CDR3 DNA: TGTGCCAGAAGCTTGGGTGATAGAATCACCTACGAGCAGTACTTC
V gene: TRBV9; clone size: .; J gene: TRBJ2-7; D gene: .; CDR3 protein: CASSVASELYEQYF; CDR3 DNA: TGTGCCAGCAGCGTAGCCAGCGAGCTCTACGAGCAGTACTTC
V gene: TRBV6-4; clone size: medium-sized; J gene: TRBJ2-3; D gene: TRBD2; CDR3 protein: CASSDEASGGATDTQYF; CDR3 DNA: TGTGCCAGCAGTGACGAGGCTAGCGGGGGGGCAACAGATACGCAGTATTTT
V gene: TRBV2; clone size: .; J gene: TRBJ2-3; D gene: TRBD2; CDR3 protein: CASGGTSGTSTDTQYF; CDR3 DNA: TGTGCCAGCGGGGGGACTAGCGGAACTAGCACAGATACGCAGTATTTT
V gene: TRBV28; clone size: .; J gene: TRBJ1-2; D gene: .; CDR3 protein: CASSLYFRGGRGNYGYTF; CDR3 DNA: TGTGCCAGCAGTTTATATTTTCGAGGGGGTCGGGGTAACTATGGCTACACCTTC
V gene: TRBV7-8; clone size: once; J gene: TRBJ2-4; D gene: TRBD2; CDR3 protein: CASSLVGGRDAKNIQYF; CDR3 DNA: TGTGCCAGCAGCTTAGTCGGCGGGAGAGATGCCAAAAACATTCAGTACTTC
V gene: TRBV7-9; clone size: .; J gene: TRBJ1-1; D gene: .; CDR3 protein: CASSLSGLKLFTEAFF; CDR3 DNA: TGTGCCAGCAGCTTATCGGGTCTTAAGCTCTTCACTGAAGCTTTCTTT
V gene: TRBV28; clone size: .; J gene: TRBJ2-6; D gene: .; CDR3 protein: CASSLRRSGANVLTF; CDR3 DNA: TGTGCCAGCAGTTTGCGGAGGTCTGGGGCCAACGTCCTGACTTTC
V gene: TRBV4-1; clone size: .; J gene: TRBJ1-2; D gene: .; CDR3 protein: CASSHPVDGPGYGGYTF; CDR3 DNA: TGCGCCAGCAGCCATCCCGTCGACGGGCCCGGATATGGGGGCTACACCTTC
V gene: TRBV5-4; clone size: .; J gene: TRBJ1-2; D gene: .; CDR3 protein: CASSLVTGLYGYTF; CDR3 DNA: TGTGCCAGCAGCTTGGTCACAGGGTTGTATGGCTACACCTTC
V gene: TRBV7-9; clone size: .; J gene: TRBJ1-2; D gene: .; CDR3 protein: CASSLWQGLPGYTF; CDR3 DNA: TGTGCCAGCAGCTTGTGGCAGGGTCTGCCTGGCTACACCTTC
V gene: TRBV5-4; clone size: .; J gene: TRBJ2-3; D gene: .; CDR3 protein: CASSSGAEVPDTQYF; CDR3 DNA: TGTGCCAGCAGCTCCGGGGCAGAGGTCCCAGATACGCAGTATTTT
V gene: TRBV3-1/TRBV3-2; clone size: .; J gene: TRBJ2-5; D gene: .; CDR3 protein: CASSQGGGRETQYF; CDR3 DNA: TGTGCCAGCAGCCAAGGAGGAGGCCGAGAGACCCAGTACTTC
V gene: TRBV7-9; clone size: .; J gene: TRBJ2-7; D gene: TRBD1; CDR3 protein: CASELRQGSYEQYF; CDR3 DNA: TGTGCCAGCGAACTCCGACAGGGCTCCTACGAGCAGTACTTC
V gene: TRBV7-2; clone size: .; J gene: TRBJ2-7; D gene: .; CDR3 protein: CASSLVQGPYEQYF; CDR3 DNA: TGTGCCAGCAGCTTAGTCCAGGGACCCTACGAGCAGTACTTC
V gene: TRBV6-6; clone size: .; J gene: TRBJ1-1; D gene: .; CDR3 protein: CASITGPPNTEAFF; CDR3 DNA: TGTGCCAGCATCACAGGGCCCCCGAACACTGAAGCTTTCTTT